This T cell receptor beta chain was obtained from a study of blood T cells in healthy people across ages. Through a sample-barcoded 5' primer and a J-beta primer mix, a second PCR was run for roughly 6 to 12 cycles. A tag from a template-switch adaptor with 12 random nucleotides marked each cDNA molecule. All samples yielded 2.5 million or more CDR3-containing paired-end reads. TCRdb re-derived calls from the 5' RACE reads in MiXCR, one entry per CDR3 protein. The data show about 1.1 million distinct CDR3 sequences, about two fifths seen once. The J segment lost 2 bases and the V segment lost 6 bases, leaving 6 bases of the junction unmatched. The CDR3 sequence is 16 residues long. Germline-derived CDR1 and CDR2 are MNHNY and SVGAGI (reference sequence).

Sequencing input: blood. This TCR came from a man aged 18 to 35 in good health. The rearrangement joins TRBV6-6 to TRBJ2-3, with TRBD2 identical over 12 bases. CDR3 bases: TGTGCCAGCAGCCCATGGACTAGCGGGGCCACAGATACGCAGTATTTT. Translated: CASSPWTSGATDTQYF.